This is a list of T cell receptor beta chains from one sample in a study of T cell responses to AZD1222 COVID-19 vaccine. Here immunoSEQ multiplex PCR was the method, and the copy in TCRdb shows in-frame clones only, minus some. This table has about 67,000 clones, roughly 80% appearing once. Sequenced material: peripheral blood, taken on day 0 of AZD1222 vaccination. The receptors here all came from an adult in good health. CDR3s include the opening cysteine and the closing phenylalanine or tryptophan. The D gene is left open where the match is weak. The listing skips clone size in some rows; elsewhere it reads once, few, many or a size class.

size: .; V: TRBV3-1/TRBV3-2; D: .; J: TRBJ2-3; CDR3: CASSQVVNTQYF; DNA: TGTGCCAGCAGCCAAGTAGTAAATACGCAGTATTTT
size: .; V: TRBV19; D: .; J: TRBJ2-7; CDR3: CASSMGTYYEQYF; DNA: TGTGCCAGTAGTATGGGCACCTACTACGAGCAGTACTTC
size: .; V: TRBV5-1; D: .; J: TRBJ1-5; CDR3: CASSLALNQPQHF; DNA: TGCGCCAGCAGCTTGGCCTTGAATCAGCCCCAGCATTTT
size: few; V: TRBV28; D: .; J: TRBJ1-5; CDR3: CASSFPPPQPQHF; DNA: TGTGCCAGCAGTTTCCCCCCGCCGCAGCCCCAGCATTTT
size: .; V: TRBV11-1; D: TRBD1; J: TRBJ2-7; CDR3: CASSLDRGATYEQYF; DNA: TGTGCCAGCAGCTTAGACAGGGGGGCAACCTACGAGCAGTACTTC
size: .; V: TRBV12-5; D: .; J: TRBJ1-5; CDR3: CASGSHGGPQHF; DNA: TGTGCTAGTGGTTCACATGGGGGGCCCCAGCATTTT
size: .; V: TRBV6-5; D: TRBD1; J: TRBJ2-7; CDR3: CASSYRDRGSYEQYF; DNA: TGTGCCAGCAGTTACCGGGACAGGGGCTCCTACGAGCAGTACTTC
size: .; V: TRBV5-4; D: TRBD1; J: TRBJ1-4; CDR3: CASSDTGGTNEKLFF; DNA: TGTGCCAGCAGTGATACAGGGGGCACTAATGAAAAACTGTTTTTT
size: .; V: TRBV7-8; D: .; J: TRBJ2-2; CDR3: CASSPHSGDTGELFF; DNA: TGTGCCAGCAGCCCACACTCAGGGGACACCGGGGAGCTGTTTTTT
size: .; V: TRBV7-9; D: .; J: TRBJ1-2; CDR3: CASSPDVGTNYGYTF; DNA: TGTGCCAGCAGCCCCGATGTGGGGACCAACTATGGCTACACCTTC
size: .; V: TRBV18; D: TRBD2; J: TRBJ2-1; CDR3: CASSPRLAGVDEQFF; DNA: TGTGCCAGCTCACCCAGACTAGCGGGAGTGGATGAGCAGTTCTTC
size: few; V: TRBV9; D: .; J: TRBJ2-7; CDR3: CASSVATGHYEQYF; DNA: TGTGCCAGCAGCGTAGCAACAGGGCACTACGAGCAGTACTTC
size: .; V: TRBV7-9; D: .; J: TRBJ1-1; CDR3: CASSLVFGNTEAFF; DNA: TGTGCCAGCAGCTTAGTATTTGGGAACACTGAAGCTTTCTTT
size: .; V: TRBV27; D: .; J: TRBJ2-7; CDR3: CASSLGGRRGWQYF; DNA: TGTGCCAGCAGTTTAGGCGGACGTCGGGGATGGCAGTACTTC
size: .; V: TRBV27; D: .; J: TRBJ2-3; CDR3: CASSLGDTQYF; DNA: TGTGCCAGCAGTTTAGGAGATACGCAGTATTTT
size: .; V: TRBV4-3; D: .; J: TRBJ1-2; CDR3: CASSPQDVVRGYTF; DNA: TGCGCCAGCAGCCCCCAGGACGTAGTTCGTGGCTACACCTTC
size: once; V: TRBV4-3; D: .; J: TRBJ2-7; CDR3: CASSRGLWGSSYEQYF; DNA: TGCGCCAGCAGCCGTGGCCTTTGGGGGAGCTCCTACGAGCAGTACTTC
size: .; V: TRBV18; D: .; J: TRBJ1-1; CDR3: CASSPDGWTEAFF; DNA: TGTGCCAGCTCCCCGGACGGGTGGACTGAAGCTTTCTTT
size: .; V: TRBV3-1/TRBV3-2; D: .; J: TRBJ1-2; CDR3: CASSQDSAGTIYGYTF; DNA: TGTGCCAGCAGCCAAGACTCCGCGGGGACAATCTATGGCTACACCTTC
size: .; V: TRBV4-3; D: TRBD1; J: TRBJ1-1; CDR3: CASSPGQGLSEAFF; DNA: TGCGCCAGCAGCCCGGGACAGGGCTTGTCTGAAGCTTTCTTT
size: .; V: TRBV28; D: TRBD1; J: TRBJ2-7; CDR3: CASSFRPGQSSYEQYF; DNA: TGTGCCAGCAGTTTTCGCCCGGGACAGAGTTCATACGAGCAGTACTTC
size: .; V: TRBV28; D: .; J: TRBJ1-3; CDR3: CASSFKEGTAIYF; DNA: TGTGCCAGCAGTTTCAAGGAGGGGACTGCCATATATTTT
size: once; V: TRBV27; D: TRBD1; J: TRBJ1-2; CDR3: CASGTGAHTF; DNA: TGTGCCAGCGGGACAGGGGCTCACACCTTC
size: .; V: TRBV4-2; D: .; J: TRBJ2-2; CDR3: CASSAQSNTGELFF; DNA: TGTGCCAGCAGCGCGCAGAGTAATACCGGGGAGCTGTTTTTT
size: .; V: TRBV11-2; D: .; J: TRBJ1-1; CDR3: CASSLNSVLANTEAFF; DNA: TGTGCCAGCAGCTTAAATTCAGTTCTGGCCAACACTGAAGCTTTCTTT
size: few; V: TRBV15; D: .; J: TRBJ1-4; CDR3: CATSRIRGSVEKLFF; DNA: TGTGCCACCAGCAGAATTCGGGGTTCCGTGGAAAAACTGTTTTTT
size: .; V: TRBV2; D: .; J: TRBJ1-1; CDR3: CASMAEINTEAFF; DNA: TGTGCCAGCATGGCAGAAATTAACACTGAAGCTTTCTTT
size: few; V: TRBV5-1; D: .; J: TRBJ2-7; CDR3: CASSLDLYEQYF; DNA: TGCGCCAGCAGCCTGGACCTCTACGAGCAGTACTTC
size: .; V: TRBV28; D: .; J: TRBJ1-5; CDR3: CASSTPGGGREPQHF; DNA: TGTGCCAGCAGTACCCCCGGGGGGGGGCGGGAGCCCCAGCATTTT
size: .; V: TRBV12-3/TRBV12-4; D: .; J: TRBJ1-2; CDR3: CASSIRDGYTF; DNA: TGTGCCAGCAGTATCAGGGATGGCTACACCTTC
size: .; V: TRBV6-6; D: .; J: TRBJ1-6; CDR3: CATKSSYNSPLHF; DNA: TGTGCCACAAAGAGCTCCTATAATTCACCCCTCCACTTT
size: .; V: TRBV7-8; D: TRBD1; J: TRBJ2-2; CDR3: CASSSMEAGGRTGELFF; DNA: TGTGCCAGCAGCTCGATGGAGGCAGGGGGAAGGACCGGGGAGCTGTTTTTT
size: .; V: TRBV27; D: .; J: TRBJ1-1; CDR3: CASSERQVTNTEAFF; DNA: TGTGCCAGCAGTGAGAGACAGGTGACGAACACTGAAGCTTTCTTT
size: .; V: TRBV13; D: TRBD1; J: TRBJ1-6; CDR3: CASSLWTGNNSPLHF; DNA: TGTGCCAGCAGCTTATGGACAGGGAATAATTCACCCCTCCACTTT
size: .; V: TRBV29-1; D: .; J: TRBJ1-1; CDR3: CSERTARGYEAFF; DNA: TGCAGCGAGCGGACGGCTAGGGGGTATGAAGCTTTCTTT
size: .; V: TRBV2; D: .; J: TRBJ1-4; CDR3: CASSVSAGQYEKLFF; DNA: TGTGCCAGCAGTGTCTCGGCAGGGCAGTATGAAAAACTGTTTTTT
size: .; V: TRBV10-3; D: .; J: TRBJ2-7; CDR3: CATQPLEGAYEQYF; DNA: TGTGCCACCCAGCCTTTGGAGGGGGCCTACGAGCAGTACTTC
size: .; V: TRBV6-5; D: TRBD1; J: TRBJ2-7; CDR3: CASRTTGGEQYF; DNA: TGTGCCAGCAGAACGACAGGGGGAGAGCAGTACTTC
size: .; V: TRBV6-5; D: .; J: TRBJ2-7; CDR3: CASSYGYKGEQYF; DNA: TGTGCCAGCAGTTACGGGTATAAGGGTGAGCAGTACTTC
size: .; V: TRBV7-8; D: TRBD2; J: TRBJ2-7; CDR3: CASSLQTSGIVPQYF; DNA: TGTGCCAGCAGCTTGCAGACTAGCGGGATCGTTCCGCAGTACTTC